This TCR beta chain came from a study of T cell repertoires in cytomegalovirus infection. Study-wide context: Matching HLA type, along with CMV infection, was indicated by public TCR beta signatures. Whole-study results and caveats: There were HLA-C-restricted CMV-specific TCR beta clonotypes dominating the ex vivo response. Cumulative public TCR beta family frequency identified CMV carriers with the relevant HLA.

Each CDR3 protein is one row after TCRdb ran MiXCR on the reads. The data hold 450,000 to 650,000 distinct CDR3 sequences, with more than 25% observed a single time. Per the germline V gene, CDR1 is SGHVS and CDR2 is FNYEAQ. The V and J ends lost 4 bases and 4 bases, in that order; junction bases with no gene match: 10. CDR3 length: 16 amino acids. Only a few counts were recorded for this clonotype. What it recognizes is unknown. This clonotype was obtained from a human donor in good health (CMV status not recorded). Some clones in this sample may be carry-over from other donors' samples. Sequenced sample: PBMCs. The genes are TRBV7-6 and TRBJ2-3; 8 bases agree with TRBD2. In DNA, the CDR3 is TGTGCCAGCAGCTCCCAGTTTAGCGGGATATCAGATACGCAGTATTTT. Amino acid sequence: CASSSQFSGISDTQYF.